The TCR beta chain described here comes from a study of regulatory T cells in long-lasting Graves disease. Points from the study as a whole: Persistent disease was characterized by preferential usage of TRBV28, TRBJ1-2 and TRBJ2-5. Whereas about a thousand public clonotypes were shared by new patients, persistent patients shared more, at some 2,500.

The TCR beta library used iRepertoire HTBI primers with Arm-PCR amplification of CDR3. TCRdb passed the multiplex PCR reads through MiXCR, listing each CDR3 protein once. The repertoire consists of about 660,000 distinct CDR3 sequences, with 25% to 30% occurring once and the leading ten covering about two fifths. Of note for this clonotype: Its antigen is not identified.

The sample's time point: persistent/refractory GD, antithyroid drugs over 5 years with positive TRAb. PBMC RNA served as the TCR library source. V dropped 0 bases and J dropped 7; count of bases not matched to a gene: 3. The CDR3 is made up of 15 amino acids. CDR1 is SGHKS, CDR2 YYEKEE, per germline (reference sequence). The specimen comprised peripheral blood mononuclear cells (PBMCs), sampled when the disease was refractory, from a patient treated with antithyroid drugs. This TCR derives from a female donor with Graves disease. The chain employs TRBV5-5 and TRBJ1-4, with 10 bases aligning to TRBD1. CDR3 nucleotide sequence: TGTGCCAGCAGCTTGGTTGGACAGGGGGTTGAAAAACTGTTTTTT. This sequence encodes CASSLVGQGVEKLFF.